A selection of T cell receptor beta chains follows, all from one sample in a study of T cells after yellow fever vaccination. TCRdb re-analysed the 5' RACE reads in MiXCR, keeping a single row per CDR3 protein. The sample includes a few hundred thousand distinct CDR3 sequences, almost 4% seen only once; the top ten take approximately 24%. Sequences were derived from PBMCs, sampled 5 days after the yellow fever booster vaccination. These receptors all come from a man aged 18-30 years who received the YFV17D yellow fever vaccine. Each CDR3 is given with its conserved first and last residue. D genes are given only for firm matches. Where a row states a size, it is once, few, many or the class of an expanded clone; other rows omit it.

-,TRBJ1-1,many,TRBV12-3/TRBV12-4,TGTGCCAGCAGTGAACCCTACTTCACTGAAGCTTTCTTT,CASSEPYFTEAFF
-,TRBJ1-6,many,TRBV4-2,TGTGCCAGCAGCCAAGAGCCAGACTCACCCCTCCACTTT,CASSQEPDSPLHF
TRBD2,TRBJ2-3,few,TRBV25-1,TGTGCCAGCAGTCAAGGACTAGCGGGGCGCACAGATACGCAGTATTTT,CASSQGLAGRTDTQYF
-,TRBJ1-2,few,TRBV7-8,TGTGCCAGCAGCCCGGGACCGCGTTATGGCTACACCTTC,CASSPGPRYGYTF
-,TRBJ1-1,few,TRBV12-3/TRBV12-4,TGTGCCAGCAGTTTAGCCCAAGTCACTGAAGCTTTCTTT,CASSLAQVTEAFF
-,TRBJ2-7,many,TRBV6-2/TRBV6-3,TGTGCCAGCAAAGGGCAGGGGTGGTACGAGCAGTACTTC,CASKGQGWYEQYF
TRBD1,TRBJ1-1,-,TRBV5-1,TGCGCCAGCAGTTTCCGAGGGGGCCACACTGAAGCTTTCTTT,CASSFRGGHTEAFF
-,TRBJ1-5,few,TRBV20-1,TGCAGTGCTAGGTTGACAAGTGATCAGCCCCAGCATTTT,CSARLTSDQPQHF
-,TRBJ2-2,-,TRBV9,TGTGCCAGCAGCTTTACTAGTCCCGGGGAGCTGTTTTTT,CASSFTSPGELFF
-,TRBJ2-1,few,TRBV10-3,TGTGCCATCAGGCTGCAGGGGACCTCCTACAATGAGCAGTTCTTC,CAIRLQGTSYNEQFF
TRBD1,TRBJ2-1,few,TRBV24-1,TGTGCCACCAGTGATTATGGGACAGAAGACTACAATGAGCAGTTCTTC,CATSDYGTEDYNEQFF
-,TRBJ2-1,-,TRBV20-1,TGCAGTGCTAGAGAGGGTTCCCTCAATGAGCAGTTCTTC,CSAREGSLNEQFF
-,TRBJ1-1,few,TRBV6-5,TGTGCCAGCAGAAACAGCCTTGGGGGAGCTTTCTTT,CASRNSLGGAFF
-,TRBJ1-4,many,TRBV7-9,TGTGCCAGCAGCCTAGGCAGGGGCGCTGAAATTTCGAATGAAAAACTGTTTTTT,CASSLGRGAEISNEKLFF
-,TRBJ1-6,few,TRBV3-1,TGTGCCAGCAGCCCTCTTTTTGCGCGAGGATTAAATTCACCCCTCCACTTT,CASSPLFARGLNSPLHF
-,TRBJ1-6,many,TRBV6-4,TGTGCCAGCAGTGACAGGGATAATTCACCCCTCCACTTT,CASSDRDNSPLHF
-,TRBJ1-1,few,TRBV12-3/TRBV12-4,TGTGCCAGCAGAACCGGACTGTACACTGAAGCTTTCTTT,CASRTGLYTEAFF
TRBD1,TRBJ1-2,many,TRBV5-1,TGCGCCAGCACCCTACAGGGGACCAACTATGGCTACACCTTC,CASTLQGTNYGYTF
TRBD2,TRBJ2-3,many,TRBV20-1,TGCAGCAAGGACGGGGGGGCGGTAGATACGCAGTATTTT,CSKDGGAVDTQYF
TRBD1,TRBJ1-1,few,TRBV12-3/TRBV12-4,TGTGCCAGCAGTTTCAAGGGGGCCGGAATACCGGGCGCTTTCTTT,CASSFKGAGIPGAFF
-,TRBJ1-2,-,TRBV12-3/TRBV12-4,TGTGCCAGCAGACTAGGGGGTGGCTACACCTTC,CASRLGGGYTF
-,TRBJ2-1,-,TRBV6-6,TGTGCCAGCAGTTACGGTATAGCCTACAATGAGCAGTTCTTC,CASSYGIAYNEQFF
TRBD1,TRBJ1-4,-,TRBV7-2,TGTGCCAGCAGCTTACAGGGGGAGGAAAAACTGTTTTTT,CASSLQGEEKLFF
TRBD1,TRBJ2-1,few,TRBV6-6,TGTGCCAGCAGAGGCCGCCGGGACAGAAATTGGCAAGCTGTGTACAATGAGCAGTTCTTC,CASRGRRDRNWQAVYNEQFF
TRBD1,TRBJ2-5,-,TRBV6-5,TGTGCCAGCAGTTACGGGGTGACAGGGGACCAAGAGACCCAGTACTTC,CASSYGVTGDQETQYF
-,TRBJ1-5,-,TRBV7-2,TGTGCCAGCAGCTCAGAGTGGGGAGGAAGCAATCAGCCCCAGCATTTT,CASSSEWGGSNQPQHF
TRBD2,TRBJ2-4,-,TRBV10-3,TGTGCCATCAGCGGAGCCCCACTTCTAGCGGGGGGATCCAAAAACATTCAGTACTTC,CAISGAPLLAGGSKNIQYF
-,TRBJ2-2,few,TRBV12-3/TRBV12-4,TGTGCCAGCAGTTTAGCGCCCCACACCGGGGAGCTGTTTTTT,CASSLAPHTGELFF
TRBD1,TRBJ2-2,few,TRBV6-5,TGTGCCAGCAGCTGGGACAGCGCGAACACCGGGGAGCTGTTTTTT,CASSWDSANTGELFF
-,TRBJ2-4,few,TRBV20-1,TGCAGTGCTAGATCTGGGGGAAGTGGTAACATTCAGTACTTC,CSARSGGSGNIQYF
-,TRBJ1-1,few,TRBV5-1,TGCGCCAGCAACCTCGGTCCAGGGACGAAAACTGAAGCTTTCTTT,CASNLGPGTKTEAFF
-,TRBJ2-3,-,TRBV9,TGTGCCAGCAGCGTAGTTGTGGGCCCCACAGATACGCAGTATTTT,CASSVVVGPTDTQYF
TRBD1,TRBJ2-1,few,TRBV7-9,TGTGCCAGCACCACGGGGCACGACCGGGACAGGGTTAACAATGAGCAGTTCTTC,CASTTGHDRDRVNNEQFF
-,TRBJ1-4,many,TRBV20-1,TGCAGTGCAGAACTGGCCCGACAGGCGGCCCCTAATGAAAAACTGTTTTTT,CSAELARQAAPNEKLFF
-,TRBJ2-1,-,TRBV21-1,TGTGCCAGCAGCAAAGGCATTGGACAGGGGTCTGGGAATGAGCAGTTCTTC,CASSKGIGQGSGNEQFF
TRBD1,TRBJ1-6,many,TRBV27,TGTGCCAGCAGTTTTCTGCAAGGACAGGGGGCAGGTTCACCCCTCCACTTT,CASSFLQGQGAGSPLHF
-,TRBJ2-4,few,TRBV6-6,TGTGCCAGCAGTTACTCGATCAGGGGCGACATTCAGTACTTC,CASSYSIRGDIQYF
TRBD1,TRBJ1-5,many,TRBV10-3,TGTGCCATCAGTGAGCGGACAGGGGACAGCAATCAGCCCCAGCATTTT,CAISERTGDSNQPQHF
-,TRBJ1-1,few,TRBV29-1,TGCAGCGTTGCCTCAACGAGGGCTTTCTTT,CSVASTRAFF
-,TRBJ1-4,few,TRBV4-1,TGCGCCAGCAGCCAGCCGTGGGCAGGGGAGGGAGAAAAACTGTTTTTT,CASSQPWAGEGEKLFF
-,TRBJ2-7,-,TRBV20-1,TGCAGTGCTAGAGATAATATCGTCGACGAGCAGTACTTC,CSARDNIVDEQYF
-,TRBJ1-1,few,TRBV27,TGTGCCAGCAGTTCGAAGGCCACTGAAGCTTTCTTT,CASSSKATEAFF
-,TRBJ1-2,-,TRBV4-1,TGCGCCAGCAGCCAACGAGTCGAAGACGGGCCCTATGGCTACACCTTC,CASSQRVEDGPYGYTF
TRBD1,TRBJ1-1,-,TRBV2,TGTGCCAGCAGGAGGACAGGAGGAGGGGCCTCGAACACTGAAGCTTTCTTT,CASRRTGGGASNTEAFF
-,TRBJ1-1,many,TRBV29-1,TGCAGCGTTGTCGTACTCGGACGGGCTTTCTTT,CSVVVLGRAFF
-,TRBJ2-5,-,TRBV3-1,TGTGCCAGCAGCCAAATACAAGAGACCCAGTACTTC,CASSQIQETQYF
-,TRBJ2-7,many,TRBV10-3,TGTGCCATCAGTGACCCAGGAGTAGGGAACGAGCAGTACTTC,CAISDPGVGNEQYF